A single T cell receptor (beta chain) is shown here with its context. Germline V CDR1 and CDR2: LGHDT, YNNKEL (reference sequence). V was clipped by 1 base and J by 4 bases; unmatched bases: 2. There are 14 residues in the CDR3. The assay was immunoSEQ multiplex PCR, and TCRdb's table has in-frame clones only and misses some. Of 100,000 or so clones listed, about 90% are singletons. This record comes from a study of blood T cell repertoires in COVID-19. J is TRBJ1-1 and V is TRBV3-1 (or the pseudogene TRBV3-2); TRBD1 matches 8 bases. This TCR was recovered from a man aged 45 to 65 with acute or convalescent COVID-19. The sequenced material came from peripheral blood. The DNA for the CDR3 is TGTGCCAGCAGCCAAGCAGACAGGGGCACTGAAGCTTTCTTT. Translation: CASSQADRGTEAFF.